This TCR beta chain was sequenced for a study of blood T cell repertoires in COVID-19. As for the study in general: COVID-19 samples collected from the United States, Italy and Spain covered acute and convalescent phases. T cells, B-cell-depleted T cells, or PBMCs provided the cDNA or gDNA that served as material.

Original analysis: By means of reference gene primer amplification, nucleated cell counts were estimated. Some clones are missing from TCRdb's copy, which holds only in-frame ones; the method was immunoSEQ multiplex PCR. Clonal size and the V and J genes are those of that table, whereas D and trimming came from the DNA. The sample includes roughly 120,000 clones, 84% seen only once; the top ten take more than 10%. Only a few counts were recorded for this clone. Other nucleotide sequences from this sample produce the same CDR3. The trim removed 3 bases at V and 6 bases at J, leaving 0 bases unmatched. Germline CDR1 and CDR2: SGHDT and YYEEEE. The CDR3 contains 11 residues.

Sample: peripheral blood. The TCR was taken from a woman in her fifties or sixties with acute or convalescent COVID-19. The chain couples TRBV5-6 to TRBJ2-7; 7 bases align to TRBD2. In DNA, the CDR3 is TGTGCCAGCAGCTGGGGGGGCGAGCAGTACTTC. This encodes CASSWGGEQYF.